This T cell receptor (beta chain) comes out of a study of T-cell memory formation after mild COVID-19. Study information: The study found TCR clusters largely donor specific. Study results and caveats: A balance of CD4 and CD8 characterized clones contracting day 15 to 85, whereas later expanders leaned CD4+.

The CDR3 runs to 15 residues. The V gene lost 4 bases and the J gene lost 1 base, with 13 bases spanning the gap. The V gene's germline CDR1 is MNHEY and CDR2 SVGAGI. TCR alpha and TCR beta cDNA libraries carrying sample barcodes and UMIs were produced by 5'RACE using constant-segment primers. From the 5' RACE reads, TCRdb called clonotypes with MiXCR, one entry per CDR3 protein. This table holds approximately 400,000 distinct CDR3 sequences, 20% to 25% found once. This clonotype was counted between two and nine times. Its antigen is currently unknown. The chain uses TRBV6-5 and TRBJ1-1; D remains unclear. The material sequenced was PBMCs or a T cell subset sorted from them (not recorded which). This TCR was recovered from an adult woman who had mild COVID-19 (a few samples of this study predate the infection). Cell type and time point are not known. The CDR3 sequence: CASSSFVSGNTEAFF. The CDR3 bases are TGTGCCAGCAGTTCCTTTGTATCGGGGAACACTGAAGCTTTCTTT.